This T cell receptor beta chain was obtained from a study of cytomegalovirus exposure and HLA in healthy donors. A note on this clone: Its antigen remains unknown.

Findings and caveats of the study: Researchers counted roughly 150 TCR beta chains as cytomegalovirus-associated.

Some clones are missing from TCRdb's copy, which holds only in-frame ones; the method was immunoSEQ multiplex PCR. The repertoire holds 150,000 or so clones, with 86% as singletons. The CDR3 is made up of 15 amino acids. Sequenced material: PBMCs. The chain couples TRBV21-1 to TRBJ1-2. TRBV21-1 is a pseudogene. The clonotype was recovered from a young man in good health and CMV-seropositive. The CDR3 here is CASSKEVAKHYGYTF. In DNA form, the CDR3 reads TGTGCCAGCAGCAAAGAGGTAGCAAAACACTATGGCTACACCTTC.